These 19 T cell receptor beta chains were all obtained from the same sample, sequenced in a study of regulatory T cells in long-lasting Graves disease. Time point of the sample: newly diagnosed GD, antithyroid drugs for less than 3 months. Researchers made the TCR library from RNA that was extracted from PBMCs. With iRepertoire HTBI primers and Arm-PCR of CDR3 regions, TCR beta libraries were built. TCRdb re-called the multiplex PCR reads with MiXCR, one entry per CDR3 protein. The repertoire includes approximately 400,000 distinct CDR3 sequences, about 15% of them detected once, and over 7.5% sits in the top ten. Separately, the same data were catalogued under a study of T cells in Graves' hyperthyroidism and ophthalmopathy.

Sequencing used peripheral blood mononuclear cells (PBMCs), obtained at new diagnosis, from a patient treated with antithyroid drugs. The origin of the receptors is a woman aged 40 to 50 with Graves disease.

The chain carries TRBV5-6 and TRBJ2-1; tentatively, D is TRBD1 (6 bases). The CDR3 totals 14 residues. Germline V gene sequence: CDR1 SGHDT, CDR2 YYEEEE. V lost 4 bases to trimming and J lost 4 bases, with 12 bases between them. The CDR3 coding sequence is TGTGCCAGCAGCCAACAGGGATTTTACAATGAGCAGTTCTTC. Translation gives CASSQQGFYNEQFF.

A word on this clonotype: The conserved phenylalanine or tryptophan is not found at the CDR3 terminus, so this likely reflects a read error. The chain couples TRBV27 to TRBJ2-7; 10 bases fit TRBD2. The J segment lost 2 bases and the V segment lost 6 bases, leaving 7 bases of the junction unmatched. Germline V CDR1 and CDR2: MNHEY, SMNVEV (reference sequence). The CDR3 covers 15 residues. Written as DNA, the CDR3 is TGTGCCAGCAGCCTGATAGCGGGAGGTACCTACGAGCAGTACTCC. Its translation: CASSLIAGGTYEQYS.

This clonotype was counted ten times or more. The J gene is TRBJ2-3, the V gene TRBV5-8; 9 bases are a match to TRBD2. This CDR3 is built from 16 residues. The germline V gene has CDR1 SGHTS and CDR2 YDEGEE. The trim removed 4 bases at V and 3 bases at J, leaving 9 bases unmatched. CDR3 DNA sequence: TGTGCCAGCAGCCAAGGACTAGCGAGGTTAACAGATACGCAGTATTTT. This sequence encodes CASSQGLARLTDTQYF.

In its sample, this clonotype was seen many times. V gene TRBV11-2 combines with J gene TRBJ2-1; 13 bases are shared with TRBD2. The junction had 16 bases not matched to a gene; V was cut back by 7 bases and J by 7 bases. Germline values: CDR1 SGHAT, CDR2 FQNNGV. The CDR3 loop spans 18 amino acids. CDR3 bases: TGTGCCAGCACCCCCCGACAGGTTGGACTAGCGGGAGTGAATGAGCAGTTCTTC. Protein: CASTPRQVGLAGVNEQFF.

V and J are TRBV5-1 and TRBJ2-3; 8 bases line up with TRBD2. The CDR3 totals 15 residues. Unmatched junction bases numbered 8, after V lost 2 bases and J lost 6 bases. Germline V lookup: CDR1 SGHRS, CDR2 YFSETQ. This chain's CDR3 is CASSFAAGASDTQYF. CDR3 in DNA: TGCGCCAGCAGCTTTGCAGCGGGAGCATCGGATACGCAGTATTTT.

Only a few counts were recorded for this clonotype. The chain couples TRBV27 to TRBJ1-2, with TRBD1 as a possible D gene (6 bases). V was clipped by 6 bases and J by 5 bases, with 16 bases between them. Per germline, CDR1 MNHEY and CDR2 SMNVEV (reference sequence). This CDR3 is 14 amino acids long. CDR3 DNA: TGTGCCAGCAGATCCCGGGGGCGTGGGTATGGCTACACCTTC. It codes for CASRSRGRGYGYTF.

This clonotype was recorded at least ten times. In DNA, the CDR3 is TGTGCCAGCAGTTCGCCGACCACGGGAGGGAGCTTCTTC. It is translated as CASSSPTTGGSFF. This chain joins TRBV12-3 or TRBV12-4 and TRBJ2-1, with 8 nucleotides matching TRBD2. V trimming: 4 bases; J trimming: 16 bases; junction bases outside the gene matches: 12. This CDR3 contains 13 residues.

This clonotype showed up many times. V usage is TRBV7-2 and J usage is TRBJ2-7; D is unclear. Trimming removed 10 bases from V and 8 bases from J, with 9 bases in between. The CDR3 is made up of 9 amino acids. Looked up from germline, CDR1 is SGHTA and CDR2 is FQGNSA. CDR3 sequence reads: CATSYQQYF. The CDR3 DNA reads TGTGCCACCTCTTATCAGCAGTACTTC.

Many counts were recorded for this clonotype. The chain couples TRBV7-2 to TRBJ1-1, with D possibly matching TRBD1 (5 bases). V was pared by 2 bases and J by 1 base, with 8 bases between. This CDR3 has 14 amino acids. Germline loops: CDR1 SGHTA, CDR2 FQGNSA. This CDR3 reads CASSLIGENTEAFF. DNA for the CDR3: TGTGCCAGCAGCTTAATAGGGGAGAACACTGAAGCTTTCTTT. Together with reference TRBV7-2 and TRBJ1-1, the CDR3 gives the full variable domain: GAGVSQSPSNKVTEKGKDVELRCDPISGHTALYWYRQSLGQGLEFLIYFQGNSAPDKSGLPSDRFSAERTGGSVSTLTIQRTQQEDSAVYLCASSLIGENTEAFFGQGTRLTVV.

This clonotype was detected only a few times. The chain uses TRBV5-4 and TRBJ1-4; the D is unclear. Trimming removed 1 base from V and 3 bases from J, with 13 bases in between. Germline V gives CDR1 SGHNT, CDR2 YYREEE (reference sequence). The CDR3 has 16 residues. The CDR3: CASSLPISRSNEKLFF. The CDR3, as DNA: TGTGCCAGCAGCTTGCCTATTTCACGATCTAATGAAAAACTGTTTTTT.

This clonotype was counted many times. This chain uses TRBV2 with TRBJ2-2, with 10 bases matching TRBD2. With 2 bases clipped from V and 7 bases from J, the junction kept 4 bases outside the gene matches. CDR3 length equals 15 residues. Germline V gene lookup returns CDR1 SNHLY and CDR2 FYNNEI. This chain's CDR3 is CASSESSGSDGELFF. Written as DNA, the CDR3 is TGTGCCAGCAGTGAATCTAGCGGGAGCGACGGGGAGCTGTTTTTT.

This clonotype was seen many times. The chain combines TRBV12-3 or TRBV12-4 with TRBJ1-2; D is possibly TRBD1 (6 bases). The CDR3 is 14 residues long. V shed 3 bases and J shed 0 bases, with 8 bases lying between them. The CDR3 region is CASSFPGANYGYTF. The CDR3 DNA reads TGTGCCAGCAGTTTCCCAGGGGCTAACTATGGCTACACCTTC.

This clonotype has a count of ten or more. The chain links TRBV4-1 to TRBJ1-2, with 7 bases that match TRBD1. The CDR3 contains 14 residues. CDR1 MGHRA and CDR2 YSYEKL come from the germline V gene. V shed 1 base and J 8 bases; nucleotides not matched to a gene: 7. The CDR3 here is CASSQVSWTGGYTF. The DNA for the CDR3 is TGCGCCAGCAGCCAAGTCAGTTGGACAGGAGGCTACACCTTC.

This clonotype was observed many times. This chain connects TRBV7-9 to TRBJ2-1; possible D gene TRBD2, 5 bases. V lost 5 bases to trimming and J lost 10 bases, with 9 bases between them. Germline V gene sequence: CDR1 SEHNR, CDR2 FQNEAQ (reference sequence). The CDR3 loop spans 11 amino acids. CDR3 in amino acids: CASSLEGEQFF. Here the CDR3 DNA reads TGTGCCAGCAGCCTTGAGGGAGAGCAGTTCTTC.

On this clonotype itself: Possible read error: a much larger clone is one base away. V and J are TRBV12-3 or TRBV12-4 and TRBJ1-5; D call uncertain. This CDR3 contains 15 residues. The CDR3: CASTNRRSADQSQHF. The DNA for the CDR3 is TGTGCCAGCACTAACCGCAGGTCCGCGGATCAGTCCCAGCATTTT.

The sample holds one count of this clonotype. The CDR3 sequence is CASWGRGQETGELFF. The CDR3 DNA sequence: TGTGCCAGCTGGGGCAGGGGCCAGGAGACCGGGGAGCTGTTTTTT. V usage is TRBV19 and J usage is TRBJ2-2, with a weak D call TRBD1 (6 bases). Trimming stripped 9 bases from V and 5 bases from J, with 19 bases between. Per the germline V gene, CDR1 is LNHDA and CDR2 is SQIVND (reference sequence). This CDR3 region has 15 residues. The full variable domain, in which reference TRBV19 and TRBJ2-2 provide the parts outside the CDR3, is DGGITQSPKYLFRKEGQNVTLSCEQNLNHDAMYWYRQDPGQGLRLIYYSQIVNDFQKGDIAEGYSVSREKKESFPLTVTSAQKNPTAFYLCASWGRGQETGELFFGEGSRLTVL.

The sample holds many counts of this clonotype. The chain links TRBV3-1 to TRBJ2-5; TRBD2 matches 11 bases. Germline loops: CDR1 LGHDT, CDR2 YNNKEL (reference sequence). The V gene end was trimmed by 4 bases and the J gene end by 2 bases; junction bases not matched to a gene: 6. CDR3 length: 16 amino acids. The CDR3 reads CASSLSSGRQQETQYF. The CDR3 coding sequence is TGTGCCAGCAGCCTCTCTAGCGGGAGGCAGCAAGAGACCCAGTACTTC.

The chain is built from TRBV20-1 and TRBJ1-1, with D possibly TRBD1 on 5 matching bases. Trimming shortened V by 1 base and J by 12 bases, and 9 bases separated the two germline ends. The CDR3 runs to 10 residues. CDR1 and CDR2 from the germline V gene are DFQATT and SNEGSKA (reference sequence). CDR3 coding DNA: TGCAGTGCTAGAGGCCAGGGCACTTTCTTT. Translated: CSARGQGTFF.

The chain couples TRBV28 to TRBJ2-7, with TRBD1 matching over 9 bases. Per the germline V gene, CDR1 is MDHEN and CDR2 is SYDVKM. This CDR3 contains 14 residues. V lost 6 bases, J lost 5 bases, and 8 bases stayed unmatched. The CDR3 nucleotides are TGTGCCAGCAGCCCAGGGACAGGGAGCGACGAGCAGTACTTC. It is translated as CASSPGTGSDEQYF.